This TCR beta chain was sequenced during a study of blood T cell repertoires in COVID-19. Per the authors' pipeline: Cell counts per sample came from amplifying reference gene primers. The repertoire was sequenced with immunoSEQ multiplex PCR; TCRdb's copy has only in-frame clones and lacks some. That table is the source of V, J and clone size, and D and trimming were worked out from the DNA. The sample has 200,000 to 250,000 clones, roughly 84% seen once. V trimming: 2 bases; J trimming: 5 bases; junction bases outside the gene matches: 6. The CDR3 runs to 15 residues. Germline V gene lookup returns CDR1 MNHNS and CDR2 SASEGT. This clone has ten or more counts.

The chain links TRBV6-1 to TRBJ2-1; 7 nucleotides line up with TRBD2. This receptor was taken from a woman in her thirties or forties who had recovered from COVID-19. Input material: PBMCs or T cells enriched from blood (not recorded which). CDR3 amino acids: CASSELAGANNEQFF. The CDR3 DNA reads TGTGCCAGCAGTGAACTGGCGGGAGCGAACAATGAGCAGTTCTTC.